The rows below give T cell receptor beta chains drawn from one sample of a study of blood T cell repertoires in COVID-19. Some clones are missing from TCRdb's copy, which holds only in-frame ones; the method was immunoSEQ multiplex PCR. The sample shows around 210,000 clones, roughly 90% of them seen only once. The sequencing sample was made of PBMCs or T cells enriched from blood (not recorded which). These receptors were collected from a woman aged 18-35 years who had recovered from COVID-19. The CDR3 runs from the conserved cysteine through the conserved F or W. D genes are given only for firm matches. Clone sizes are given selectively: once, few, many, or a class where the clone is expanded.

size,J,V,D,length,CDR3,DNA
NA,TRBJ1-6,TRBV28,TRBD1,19,CASSFLAGTGGVYNSPLHF,TGTGCCAGCAGTTTCCTTGCCGGGACAGGGGGCGTTTATAATTCACCCCTCCACTTT
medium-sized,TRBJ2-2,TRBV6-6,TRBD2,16,CASSYWTSGGPGELFF,TGTGCCAGCAGTTACTGGACTAGCGGGGGCCCCGGGGAGCTGTTTTTT
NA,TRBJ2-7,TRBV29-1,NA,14,CSVVGSSVFYEQYF,TGCAGCGTTGTGGGGTCTAGCGTATTCTACGAGCAGTACTTC
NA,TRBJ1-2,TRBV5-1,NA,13,CASTPGGFYGYTF,TGCGCCAGCACTCCCGGGGGTTTCTATGGCTACACCTTC
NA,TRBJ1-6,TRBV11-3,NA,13,CASSAEQNSPLHF,TGTGCCAGCAGCGCAGAACAGAATTCACCCCTCCACTTT
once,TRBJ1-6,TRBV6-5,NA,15,CASRSFRTPTSPLHF,TGTGCCAGCAGATCGTTCCGGACACCTACCTCACCCCTCCACTTT
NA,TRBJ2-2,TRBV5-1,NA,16,CASSWVTALSAGELFF,TGCGCCAGCAGCTGGGTGACAGCCCTAAGTGCCGGGGAGCTGTTTTTT
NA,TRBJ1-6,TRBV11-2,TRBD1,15,CASSYNDRENSPLHF,TGTGCCAGCAGCTACAACGACAGGGAGAATTCACCCCTCCACTTT
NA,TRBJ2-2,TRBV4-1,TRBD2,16,CASSQGLAGATGELFF,TGCGCCAGCAGCCAAGGGCTAGCGGGGGCGACCGGGGAGCTGTTTTTT
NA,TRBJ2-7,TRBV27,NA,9,CASIWREYF,TGTGCCAGCATCTGGAGGGAGTACTTC
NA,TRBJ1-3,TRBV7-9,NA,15,CASSPGASSGNTIYF,TGTGCCAGCAGCCCGGGAGCAAGCTCTGGAAACACCATATATTTT
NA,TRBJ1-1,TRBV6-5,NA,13,CASLGTENTEAFF,TGTGCCAGCTTAGGTACAGAGAACACTGAAGCTTTCTTT
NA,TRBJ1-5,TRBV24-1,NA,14,CATSDGHPNQPQHF,TGTGCCACCAGTGATGGCCACCCCAATCAGCCCCAGCATTTT
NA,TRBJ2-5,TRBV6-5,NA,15,CASTLGGGLQETQYF,TGTGCCAGCACCCTTGGGGGGGGCCTCCAAGAGACCCAGTACTTC
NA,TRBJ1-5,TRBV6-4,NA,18,CASSFKDSVPCINQPQHF,TGTGCCAGCTCATTCAAGGACAGCGTGCCGTGTATCAATCAGCCCCAGCATTTT
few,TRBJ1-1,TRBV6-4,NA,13,CASSDSSNTEAFF,TGTGCCAGCAGTGACTCCTCGAACACTGAAGCTTTCTTT
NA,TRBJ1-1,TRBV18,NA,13,CASSLQGNTEAFF,TGTGCCAGCTCCCTACAGGGGAACACTGAAGCTTTCTTT
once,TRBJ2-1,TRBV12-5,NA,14,CASGLVPGGHEQFF,TGTGCTAGTGGTTTGGTACCGGGGGGCCATGAGCAGTTCTTC
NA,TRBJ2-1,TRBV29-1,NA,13,CNIQGGAYNEQFF,TGCAACATCCAGGGGGGAGCCTACAATGAGCAGTTCTTC
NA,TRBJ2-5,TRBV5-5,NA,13,CASSPTGPETQYF,TGTGCCAGCAGCCCCACCGGTCCAGAGACCCAGTACTTC
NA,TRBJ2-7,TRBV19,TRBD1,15,CASSIGTGAVHEQYF,TGTGCCAGTAGTATTGGGACAGGGGCAGTCCACGAGCAGTACTTC
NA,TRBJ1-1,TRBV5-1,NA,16,CASSLDSHAAGAEAFF,TGCGCCAGCAGCTTGGACTCCCATGCGGCCGGCGCTGAAGCTTTCTTT
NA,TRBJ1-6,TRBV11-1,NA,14,CASSLGQGQEPLHF,TGTGCCAGCAGCTTAGGGCAGGGTCAAGAACCCCTCCACTTT
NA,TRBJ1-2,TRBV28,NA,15,CASTTPGGNGYGYTF,TGTGCCAGCACTACTCCTGGGGGCAATGGTTATGGCTACACCTTC
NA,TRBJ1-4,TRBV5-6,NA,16,CASSRIPTTTNEKLFF,TGTGCCAGCAGCCGAATTCCGACAACAACTAATGAAAAACTGTTTTTT
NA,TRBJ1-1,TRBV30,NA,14,CAWSLPPGNTEAFF,TGTGCCTGGAGTCTCCCCCCCGGGAACACTGAAGCTTTCTTT
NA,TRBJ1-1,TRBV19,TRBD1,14,CASSLGQAGTEAFF,TGTGCCAGTAGTCTGGGACAGGCGGGGACTGAAGCTTTCTTT
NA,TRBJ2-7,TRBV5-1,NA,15,CASSLTPTNSYEQYF,TGCGCCAGCAGCTTGACCCCGACAAATTCCTACGAGCAGTACTTC
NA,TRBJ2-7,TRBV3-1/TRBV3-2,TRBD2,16,CASSLGLAGGVYEQYF,TGTGCCAGCAGCCTCGGACTAGCGGGGGGTGTTTACGAGCAGTACTTC
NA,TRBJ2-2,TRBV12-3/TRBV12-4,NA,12,CASRLNTGELFF,TGTGCCAGCAGACTGAACACCGGGGAGCTGTTTTTT
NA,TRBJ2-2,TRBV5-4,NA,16,CASSLFGTGNTGELFF,TGTGCCAGCAGCTTGTTCGGGACTGGGAACACCGGGGAGCTGTTTTTT
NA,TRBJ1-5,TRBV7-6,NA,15,CASSLGGGGNQPQHF,TGTGCCAGCAGCTTGGGTGGAGGGGGCAATCAGCCCCAGCATTTT